This note documents a single T cell receptor (beta chain) sequence. What antigen it recognizes has not been identified. The input lacks base qualities; no much larger clone sits a single base away. This specimen belongs to a study of cytomegalovirus exposure and HLA in healthy donors (dated by TCRdb to between 2016 and 2019). Background for the entire study: In an earlier analysis of approximately 500 of the donors, roughly 300 Gb of sequence data and some 100 million unique TCR beta sequences from 180 million or so T cells were reported. About 280 gigabases of sequencing data and 91 million or so unique TCR sequences made up an early release that covered several hundred HLA-typed donors. The genetic ancestry cluster associated with self-reported Caucasian donors included roughly four fifths of the 398 genotyped donors. The study was designed to test whether signatures of past pathogen exposure could be identified by cataloging public T cell receptors. Using immunosequencing, the study profiled T cell repertoires from approximately 700 subjects and related those repertoires to cytomegalovirus serostatus. Along with the roughly 670-subject first cohort, a separate validation cohort of approximately 110 different subjects was used. To predict cytomegalovirus infection status, the study combined high-throughput TCR immunosequencing, statistical association of individual TCRs with disease status, and machine learning. In a later analysis, previously published TCR beta repertoires from more than 500 donors were re-analyzed and high-resolution HLA genotyping was added so that TCR occurrence patterns could be studied. The later analysis used no new phenotypic data to find candidate immune exposures, relying instead on TCR beta sequences and their occurrence across donors. To decide whether each TCR beta V gene segment behaved as functional or pseudogenic, an earlier analysis of fewer than 750 of the donors relied on high-throughput TCR beta sequencing. Donor age, sex, ethnicity and CMV serostatus were compiled together with the repertoire data. A later genetic analysis took genome-wide SNP genotypes for about 55% of the 666 donors and used that subset as a discovery cohort. All discovery cohort repertoires had been generated using a single sequencing platform. HLA typing covered class I and class II loci at four-digit resolution. Typing coverage varied by locus: roughly 620-640 donors for A, B, C, DRB1 and DQB1; some 520 for DQA1; more than 600 for DPA1; 400 to 480 for DPB1. Several DR-DQ haplotypes were handled as single units for association and clustering because linkage in the cohort was strong. Among roughly 370 genotyped donors of the cohort, an average of around 240,000 unique TCR beta nucleotide sequences were sequenced per donor, about a sixth of them non-productive.

Library preparation used the immunoSEQ multiplex PCR assay. The multiplex PCR relied on a mix of 60 forward primers for TCR Vbeta segments and 13 reverse primers for TCR Jbeta segments. The CDR3 region of rearranged TCR beta genes was amplified from genomic DNA by a multiplex PCR assay. The Illumina HiSeq System was used to sequence the amplified TCR beta libraries as 87-base-pair reads. In the paper's pipeline: A later analysis counted 65 million to 90 million unique TCR beta chains across the roughly 700 repertoires, and some 12 million of these chains were shared by at least two donors. Raw reads were error-corrected and collapsed into unique sequences by a nearest-neighbor algorithm in which closely related sequences were merged to remove PCR and sequencing errors. CDR3 sequences were aligned to IMGT reference sequences to assign V, D and J gene segments. For a sequence to be retained, a match of at least six nucleotides was required to both a V gene segment and a J gene segment. Rearrangements were called productive when the CDR3 lacked stop codons and stayed in frame with V and J; all others were non-productive. CDR3 was defined by IMGT convention, running from the second conserved V-encoded cysteine to the conserved J-encoded phenylalanine. The earlier analysis of around 640 of the donors excluded sequences that lacked an unambiguous match to a single V gene segment. In an earlier analysis of roughly 500 of the donors, V segments were called functional above 56.7% productive rearrangements and were called segregating when the between-donor standard deviation exceeded 5%. A statistical classification framework was built to diagnose cytomegalovirus status from the catalog of TCR beta chain sequences. In a later analysis, V and J genes were assigned by comparing TCR nucleotide sequences against IMGT/GENE-DB human TR gene sequences. In a later analysis, CDR3 sequences and most-parsimonious VDJ recombination scenarios were assigned using the TCRdist pipeline. In a later analysis, every TCR beta chain was defined by the combination of its CDR3 amino acid sequence and its V-gene family, and reads without a unique V-gene family were dropped. In a later analysis, 500 to 700 highly shared, low-generation-probability nucleotide sequences were removed to address suspected cross-contamination and a sequencing artifact. For each public chain, a later analysis derived a clonal expansion index from normalized ranks of inferred template counts within each repertoire. In a later analysis, generation probabilities were computed using a VDJ recombination model fitted to out-of-frame rearrangements, and the results were checked against IGoR. In a later analysis, hypergeometric tests were used to score TCR-TCR, TCR-HLA and TCR-CMV co-occurrence, with a repertoire-size bias correction applied to TCR pairs. To estimate false discovery rates, a later analysis permuted the HLA or CMV assignments 20 times. In a later analysis, co-occurring TCRs were grouped with DBSCAN, and TCRdist sequence similarity was added when clustering was performed within HLA-allele-positive subsets. Repertoires with fewer than 30,000 or more than 120,000 public chains, plus five repertoires with anomalous nucleotide sharing, were excluded from co-occurrence clustering. TCRdb re-hosts the immuneACCESS table, in-frame sequences only. Its copies lack some clones; in the studies checked, an unresolved V gene accounts for under half of them, and the cause for the rest is not known. V and J calls and clone size come straight from that table; D and trimming were deduced from the DNA. This sample is represented by some 140,000 clones; about 74% of them were singletons. The ten largest account for roughly 0.9% of the sample.

The cohort consisted of some 670 healthy bone marrow donors. All cohort members were sampled while nominally healthy, although unrecorded immune exposures were likely present. The donor was CMV seronegative and was included in the group of a few hundred seronegative cohort members. Each donor provided a peripheral blood sample, and peripheral blood mononuclear cells were used for TCR beta sequencing. The Qiagen DNeasy Blood Extraction Kit was used to extract genomic DNA from the blood cell samples. Measured from the cysteine to the phenylalanine, the CDR3 is 15 residues long. Here the CDR3 DNA is all that survives: 45 bases in frame from base 1. The germline ends are 15 bases apart after V is trimmed by 6 bases and J by 2 bases. The CDR1 and CDR2 encoded by the germline V gene are SNHLY and FYNNEI. Overall results and qualifications from the work: Only TCR beta chains were sequenced in this cohort, and the absence of alpha or paired-chain data limited detectable features. Correlated functional status among segregating V segments might be attributable to linkage disequilibrium, but an unknown experimental factor could not be ruled out. In an earlier analysis of over 550 of the donors, most TCR beta V segments were observed in productive rearrangements about 87% or about 30% of the time, broadly matching IMGT annotations. A cluster of highly shared sequence variants was judged likely to represent a technical artifact of the sequencing pipeline. In a later analysis, HLA-associated TCR beta chains were found to be more clonally expanded and to have lower generation probabilities than equally common non-associated chains. Several of the top co-occurrence clusters appeared to be linked to parvovirus B19, influenza, CMV and Epstein-Barr virus, according to a later analysis. In vitro tests confirmed that three of the cytomegalovirus-associated TCR beta chains recognize cytomegalovirus antigens. Sequencing depth was assumed to be roughly uniform across donors in the presence/absence analyses, though that assumption may not hold. Most TCR sequences were seen in very few donors, while some public TCRs were found in many individuals. In a later analysis, most CMV-associated TCR beta chains were found to appear HLA-restricted, with HLA associations seemingly driven largely by CMV exposure. The study gave a list of 150 to 200 TCR beta chains associated with cytomegalovirus. At a false discovery rate of 0.05, a later analysis linked 16,951 TCR beta sequences to specific HLA alleles. Because counts were too low, roughly 16 rarely observed V segments, including chromosome 9 orphons, were left out of the earlier analysis of roughly 600 of the donors. In a later genetic analysis, a missense DCLRE1C variant was associated with V-gene and J-gene trimming of TCR beta chains, and the association was replicated in an independent cohort. The authors suggested that the approach could potentially be extended to other disease states and immunological phenotypes. In a later analysis, the rate of TCR association differed among HLA loci, with DRB1 alleles having the most associated TCRs and HLA-C alleles having the fewest. A further reported finding was that TCR beta sequences accurately predicted the HLA-A and HLA-B alleles for most subjects in the first cohort. Immune exposure information for the cohort was limited to CMV serostatus. Some IMGT-functional V segments, including TRBV6-2 and TRBV6-3, could not be told apart with the 87-base-pair reads, so those segments were excluded. When HLA alleles, especially DR and DQ, strongly co-occurred, attributing TCR associations to individual alleles was difficult. According to a later genetic analysis, donors in an Asian-associated ancestry cluster had fewer N-insertions in productive TCRs than the approximately 630-donor mean. The classifier was reported to diagnose cytomegalovirus status with high specificity and sensitivity in both the original and validation cohorts. HLA typing was unavailable for some donors at each locus, so association tests used only the typed subset.

The rearrangement joined TRBV2 to TRBJ2-3; TRBD2 might be the D gene, on 6 matching bases. The receptor comes from a woman aged 55-69 years in good health and CMV-seronegative. Sequenced input: PBMCs. For the CDR3, the sequence is CASRETSLDTDTQYF. The DNA reads as follows: TGTGCCAGCAGAGAGACTAGTCTTGACACAGATACGCAGTATTTT.